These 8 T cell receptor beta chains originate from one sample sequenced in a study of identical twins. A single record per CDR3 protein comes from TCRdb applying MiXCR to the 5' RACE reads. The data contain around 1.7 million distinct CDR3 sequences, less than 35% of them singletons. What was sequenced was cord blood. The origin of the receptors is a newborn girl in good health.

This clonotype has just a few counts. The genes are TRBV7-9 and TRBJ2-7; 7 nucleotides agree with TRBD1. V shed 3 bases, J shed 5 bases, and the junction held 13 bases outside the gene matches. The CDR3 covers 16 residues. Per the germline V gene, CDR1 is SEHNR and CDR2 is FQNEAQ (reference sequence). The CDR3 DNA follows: TGTGCCAGCAGCTTCAGCCGGGGCAGGGGGTCCCACGAGCAGTACTTC. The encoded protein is CASSFSRGRGSHEQYF.

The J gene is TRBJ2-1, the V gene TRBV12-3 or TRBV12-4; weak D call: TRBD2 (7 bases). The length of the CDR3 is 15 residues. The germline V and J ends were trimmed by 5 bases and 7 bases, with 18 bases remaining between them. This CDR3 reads CASSPIRGARNEQFF. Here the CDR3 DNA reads TGTGCCAGCAGTCCCATTCGGGGGGCGAGGAATGAGCAGTTCTTC.

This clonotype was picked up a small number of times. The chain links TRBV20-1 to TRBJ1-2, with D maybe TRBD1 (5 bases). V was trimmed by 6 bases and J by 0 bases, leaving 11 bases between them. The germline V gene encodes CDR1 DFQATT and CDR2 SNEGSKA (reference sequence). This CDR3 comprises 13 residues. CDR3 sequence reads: CSATGPSNYGYTF. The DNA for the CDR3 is TGCAGTGCCACGGGACCTTCTAACTATGGCTACACCTTC.

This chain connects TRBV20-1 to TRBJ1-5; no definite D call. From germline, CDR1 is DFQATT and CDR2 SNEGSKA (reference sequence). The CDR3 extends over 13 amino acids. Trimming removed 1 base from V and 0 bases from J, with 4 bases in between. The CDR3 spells CSARVDSNQPQHF. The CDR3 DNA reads TGCAGTGCTAGAGTTGATAGCAATCAGCCCCAGCATTTT.

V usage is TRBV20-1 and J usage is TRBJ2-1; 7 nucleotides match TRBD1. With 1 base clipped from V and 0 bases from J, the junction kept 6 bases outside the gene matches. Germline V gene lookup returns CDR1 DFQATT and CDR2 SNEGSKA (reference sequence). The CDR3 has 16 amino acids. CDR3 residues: CSARGQRQGSYNEQFF. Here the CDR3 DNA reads TGCAGTGCTAGAGGCCAGAGACAGGGCTCCTACAATGAGCAGTTCTTC.

CDR3 residues: CASSPLEGTNQPQHF. The CDR3 nucleotides read TGTGCCAGCAGCCCCCTCGAAGGGACGAATCAGCCCCAGCATTTT. This chain connects TRBV12-3 or TRBV12-4 to TRBJ1-5; possible D gene TRBD1, 5 bases. Between the trimmed V and J ends, which lost 6 bases and 4 bases, there was a span of 16 bases. The CDR3 covers 15 residues.

This chain's CDR3 is CASSLPRPRANTGELFF. CDR3 nucleotide sequence: TGTGCCAGCAGTTTACCGAGACCCCGCGCGAACACCGGGGAGCTGTTTTTT. V gene TRBV12-3 or TRBV12-4 combines with J gene TRBJ2-2, with unresolved D. CDR3 length: 17 residues. V was clipped by 2 bases and J by 0 bases, with 13 bases between them.

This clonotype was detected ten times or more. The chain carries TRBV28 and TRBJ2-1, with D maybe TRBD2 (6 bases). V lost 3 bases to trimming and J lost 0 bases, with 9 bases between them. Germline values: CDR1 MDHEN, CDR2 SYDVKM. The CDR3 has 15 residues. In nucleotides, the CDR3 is TGTGCCAGCAGTTTCGGGGGAAGCTCCTACAATGAGCAGTTCTTC. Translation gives CASSFGGSSYNEQFF.